This TCR beta chain was captured in a study of blood T cell repertoires in COVID-19. The overall study: Researchers got acute and convalescent COVID-19 samples from the United States, Italy and Spain. Sample material is recorded as cDNA or gDNA derived from T cells, B-cell-depleted T cells, or PBMCs.

Data came from immunoSEQ multiplex PCR; TCRdb stores just in-frame clones and leaves some out. The sample has over 90,000 clones; 80% to 95% are singletons. This CDR3 has 16 residues. Trimming took 5 bases from V and 6 from J; bases not matched to a gene: 11. Germline assignment: CDR1 KGHSH and CDR2 LQKENI. This receptor was obtained from a man aged 18 to 30 with acute or convalescent COVID-19. The specimen was peripheral blood. V is TRBV18 and J is TRBJ1-2; TRBD1 matches at 11 bases. In nucleotides, the CDR3 is TGTGCCAGCTCAAGGGCGATGGGACAGGGGGGCGATGGCTACACCTTC. This encodes CASSRAMGQGGDGYTF.